Shown below are 8 T cell receptor beta chains from a single sample sequenced in a study of technical replicates of blood from a handful of donors. Using immunoSEQ multiplex PCR, the repertoire was profiled, and TCRdb retains in-frame clones only, with some absent. Of about 12,000 clones listed, 60% to 85% are singletons. Source material: PBMCs. The receptors come from a human donor in good health.

This clone was picked up one time. The rearrangement uses TRBV30 and TRBJ2-7; D is perhaps TRBD1 (5 bases). CDR3 length equals 13 residues. Trimming left V 0 bases short and J 3 bases short, with 9 bases between. Germline V gene data show CDR1 as GTSNPN and CDR2 as SVGIG (reference sequence). The DNA of the CDR3 is TGTGCCTGGAGTGTTGGGCAGGGCTACGAGCAGTACTTC. Translated, it gives CAWSVGQGYEQYF.

Only one count was recorded for this clone. The chain recombines TRBV6-5 with TRBJ2-1, with D possibly matching TRBD2 (6 bases). V lost 2 bases to trimming and J lost 10 bases, with 9 bases between them. CDR3 length: 12 amino acids. CDR1 is MNHEY and CDR2 is SVGAGI in the germline V gene. The CDR3 is CASSYGAGEQFF. DNA for the CDR3: TGTGCCAGCAGTTACGGCGCGGGAGAGCAGTTCTTC.

V gene TRBV5-6 combines with J gene TRBJ2-5; D gene ambiguous. V lost 0 bases, J lost 1 base, and 7 bases lay in between. Germline CDR1 is SGHDT and CDR2 is YYEEEE. The CDR3 runs to 14 residues. The CDR3 sequence is CASSLGQIQETQYF. CDR3 in DNA: TGTGCCAGCAGCTTGGGACAAATCCAAGAGACCCAGTACTTC.

The rearrangement links TRBV5-1 to TRBJ2-1; 11 bases line up with TRBD2. Trimming cost V 2 bases and J 7 bases; bases outside gene matches: 5. The length of the CDR3 is 15 residues. Germline CDR1 reads SGHRS; CDR2 reads YFSETQ. In DNA form, the CDR3 reads TGCGCCAGCAGCTTACTAGCGGGGGCTACAAATGAGCAGTTCTTC. This sequence encodes CASSLLAGATNEQFF. The full variable domain, rest sourced from reference TRBV5-1 and TRBJ2-1, is KAGVTQTPRYLIKTRGQQVTLSCSPISGHRSVSWYQQTPGQGLQFLFEYFSETQRNKGNFPGRFSGRQFSNSRSEMNVSTLELGDSALYLCASSLLAGATNEQFFGPGTRLTVL.

This chain joins TRBV2 and TRBJ2-3; the D gene is possibly TRBD2 (6 bases). CDR3 length: 14 residues. V lost 7 bases, J lost 2 bases, and 13 bases lay in between. CDR1 SNHLY and CDR2 FYNNEI come from the germline V gene. CDR3 region: CASNEDYTTDTQYF. The DNA of the CDR3 is TGTGCCAGCAACGAGGACTACACCACAGATACGCAGTATTTT.

This clone was counted a few times. This sequence joins TRBV9 and TRBJ2-3; 8 bases line up with TRBD1. The CDR3 consists of 16 residues. The junction had 9 bases not matched to a gene; V was cut back by 0 bases and J by 6 bases. CDR1 and CDR2 from the germline V gene are SGDLS and YYNGEE. The CDR3 sequence is CASSVVGGQVGDTQYF. The CDR3 DNA sequence: TGTGCCAGCAGCGTAGTGGGGGGACAGGTTGGGGATACGCAGTATTTT.

The rearrangement links TRBV5-4 to TRBJ2-7, with a tentative D call TRBD2 (6 bases). Trimming removed 2 bases from V and 5 bases from J, with 8 bases in between. The CDR3 contains 12 residues. Germline V CDR1 and CDR2: SGHNT, YYREEE (reference sequence). The CDR3 reads CASSFSGDEQYF. Written as DNA, the CDR3 is TGTGCCAGCAGCTTTTCGGGGGACGAGCAGTACTTC.

This chain uses TRBV29-1 with TRBJ2-3, with TRBD1 as a possible D gene (6 bases). Trimming left V 7 bases short and J 2 bases short, with 22 bases between. Germline-derived CDR1 and CDR2 are SQVTM and ANQGSEA. There are 16 residues in the CDR3. CDR3 amino acids: CSASLGHDWNTDTQYF. In DNA, the CDR3 is TGCAGCGCTAGCTTGGGACACGACTGGAACACAGATACGCAGTATTTT.